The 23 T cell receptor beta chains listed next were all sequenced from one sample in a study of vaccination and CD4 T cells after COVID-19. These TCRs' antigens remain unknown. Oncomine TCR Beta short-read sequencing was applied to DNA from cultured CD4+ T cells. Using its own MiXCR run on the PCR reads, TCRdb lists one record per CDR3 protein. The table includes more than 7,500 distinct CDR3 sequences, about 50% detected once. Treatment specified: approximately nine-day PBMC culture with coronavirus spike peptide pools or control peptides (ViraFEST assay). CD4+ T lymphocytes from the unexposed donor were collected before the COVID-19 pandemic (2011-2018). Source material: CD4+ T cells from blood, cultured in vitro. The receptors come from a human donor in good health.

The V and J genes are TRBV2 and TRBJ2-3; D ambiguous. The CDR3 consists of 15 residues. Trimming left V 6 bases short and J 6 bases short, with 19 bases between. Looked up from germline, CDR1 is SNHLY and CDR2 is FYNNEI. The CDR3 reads CASSLEPDELDTQYF. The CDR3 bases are TGTGCCAGCAGCCTCGAGCCGGACGAGCTGGATACGCAGTATTTT. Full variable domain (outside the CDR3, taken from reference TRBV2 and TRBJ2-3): EPEVTQTPSHQVTQMGQEVILRCVPISNHLYFYWYRQILGQKVEFLVSFYNNEISEKSEIFDDQFSVERPDGSNFTLKIRSTKLEDSAMYFCASSLEPDELDTQYFGPGTRLTVL.

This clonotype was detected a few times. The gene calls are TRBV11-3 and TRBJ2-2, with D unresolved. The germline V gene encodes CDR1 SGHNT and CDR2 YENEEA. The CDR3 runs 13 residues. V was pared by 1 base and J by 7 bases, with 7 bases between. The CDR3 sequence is CASSLVWGGELFF. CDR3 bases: TGTGCCAGCAGCTTAGTCTGGGGCGGGGAGCTGTTTTTT.

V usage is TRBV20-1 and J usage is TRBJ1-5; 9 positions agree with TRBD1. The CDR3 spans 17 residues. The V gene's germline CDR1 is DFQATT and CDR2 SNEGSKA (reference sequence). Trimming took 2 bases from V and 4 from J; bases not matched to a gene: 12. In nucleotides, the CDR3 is TGCAGTGCTAGAAGACCACAGGGGGCCAAGCAAAATCAGCCCCAGCATTTT. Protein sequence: CSARRPQGAKQNQPQHF.

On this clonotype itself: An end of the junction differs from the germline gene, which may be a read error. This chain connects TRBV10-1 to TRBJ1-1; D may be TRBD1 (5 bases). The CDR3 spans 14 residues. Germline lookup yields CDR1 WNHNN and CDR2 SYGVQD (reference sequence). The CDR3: CASSEYDRNNEAFF. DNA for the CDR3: TGCGCCAGCAGTGAGTATGACAGAAACAATGAAGCTTTCTTT.

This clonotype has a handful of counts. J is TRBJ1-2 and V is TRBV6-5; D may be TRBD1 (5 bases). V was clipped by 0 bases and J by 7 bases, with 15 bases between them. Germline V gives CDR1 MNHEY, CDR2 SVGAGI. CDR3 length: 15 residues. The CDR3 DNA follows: TGTGCCAGCAGTTACTCGAGACGAAGGGGAGGTGGCTACACCTTC. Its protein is CASSYSRRRGGGYTF.

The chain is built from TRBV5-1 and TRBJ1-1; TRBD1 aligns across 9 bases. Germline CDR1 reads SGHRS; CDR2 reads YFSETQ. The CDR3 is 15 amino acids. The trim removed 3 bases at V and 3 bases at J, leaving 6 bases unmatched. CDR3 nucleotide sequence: TGCGCCAGCAGCTCGGCGGACAGGGGATACACTGAAGCTTTCTTT. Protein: CASSSADRGYTEAFF. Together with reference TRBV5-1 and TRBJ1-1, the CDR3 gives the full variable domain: KAGVTQTPRYLIKTRGQQVTLSCSPISGHRSVSWYQQTPGQGLQFLFEYFSETQRNKGNFPGRFSGRQFSNSRSEMNVSTLELGDSALYLCASSSADRGYTEAFFGQGTRLTVV.

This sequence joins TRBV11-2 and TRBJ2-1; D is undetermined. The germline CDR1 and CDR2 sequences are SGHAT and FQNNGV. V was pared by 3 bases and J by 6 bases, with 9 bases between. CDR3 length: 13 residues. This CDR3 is CASSLRLSNEQFF. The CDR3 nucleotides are TGTGCCAGCAGCTTGAGACTCTCCAATGAGCAGTTCTTC.

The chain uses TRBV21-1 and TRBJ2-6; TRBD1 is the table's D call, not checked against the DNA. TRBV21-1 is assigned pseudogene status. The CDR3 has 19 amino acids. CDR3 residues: CASSPSYATGNSGANVLTF. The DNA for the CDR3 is TGTGCCAGCAGCCCCAGCTATGCGACAGGCAACTCTGGGGCCAACGTCCTGACTTTC.

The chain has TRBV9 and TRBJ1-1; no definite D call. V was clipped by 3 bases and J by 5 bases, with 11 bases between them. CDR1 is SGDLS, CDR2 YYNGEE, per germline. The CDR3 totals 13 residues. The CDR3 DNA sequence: TGTGCCAGCAGCGCCGCCCGAGGGACTGAAGCTTTCTTT. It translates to CASSAARGTEAFF.

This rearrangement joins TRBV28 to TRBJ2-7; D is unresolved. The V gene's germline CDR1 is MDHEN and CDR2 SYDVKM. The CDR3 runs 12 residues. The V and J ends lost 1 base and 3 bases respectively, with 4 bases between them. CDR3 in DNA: TGTGCCAGCAGTTTATACTTCTACGAGCAGTACTTC. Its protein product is CASSLYFYEQYF.

The CDR3 loop reads CAWASFTSNQPQHF. The CDR3 DNA reads as TGTGCCTGGGCCTCCTTCACGAGCAATCAGCCCCAGCATTTT. The chain is built from TRBV30 and TRBJ1-5; D ambiguous. Looked up from germline, CDR1 is GTSNPN and CDR2 is SVGIG (reference sequence). V lost 5 bases and J lost 1, with 12 bases in between. The CDR3 has 14 amino acids.

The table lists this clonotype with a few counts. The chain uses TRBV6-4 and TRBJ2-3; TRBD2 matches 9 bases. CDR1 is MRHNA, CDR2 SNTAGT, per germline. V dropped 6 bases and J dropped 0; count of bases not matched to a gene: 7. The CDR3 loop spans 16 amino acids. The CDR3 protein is CASSPLAGKSTDTQYF. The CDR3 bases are TGTGCCAGCAGCCCACTAGCGGGCAAAAGCACAGATACGCAGTATTTT.

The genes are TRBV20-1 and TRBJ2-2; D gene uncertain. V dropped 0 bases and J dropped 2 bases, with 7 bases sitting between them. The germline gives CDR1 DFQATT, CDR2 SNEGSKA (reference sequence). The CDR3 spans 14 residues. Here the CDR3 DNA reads TGCAGTGCTAGAGATAAGGGAAACACCGGGGAGCTGTTTTTT. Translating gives CSARDKGNTGELFF.

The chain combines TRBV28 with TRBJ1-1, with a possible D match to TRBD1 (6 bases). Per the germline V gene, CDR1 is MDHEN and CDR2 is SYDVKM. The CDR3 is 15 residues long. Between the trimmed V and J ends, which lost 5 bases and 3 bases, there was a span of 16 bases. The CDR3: CASSPHSTGDTEAFF. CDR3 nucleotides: TGTGCCAGCAGTCCCCACTCGACAGGAGACACTGAAGCTTTCTTT.

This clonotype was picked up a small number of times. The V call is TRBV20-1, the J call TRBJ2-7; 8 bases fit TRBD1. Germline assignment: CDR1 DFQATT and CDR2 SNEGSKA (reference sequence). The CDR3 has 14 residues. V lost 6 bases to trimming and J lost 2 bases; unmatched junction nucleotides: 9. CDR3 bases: TGCAGTGCCACCGACAGGGGTCCTGCCTACGAGCAGTACTTC. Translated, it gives CSATDRGPAYEQYF.

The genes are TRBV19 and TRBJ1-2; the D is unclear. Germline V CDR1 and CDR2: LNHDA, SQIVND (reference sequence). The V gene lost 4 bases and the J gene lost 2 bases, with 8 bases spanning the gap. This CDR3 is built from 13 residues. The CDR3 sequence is CASSKVENYGYTF. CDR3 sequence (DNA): TGTGCCAGTAGTAAGGTCGAAAACTATGGCTACACCTTC. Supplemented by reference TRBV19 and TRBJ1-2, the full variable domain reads DGGITQSPKYLFRKEGQNVTLSCEQNLNHDAMYWYRQDPGQGLRLIYYSQIVNDFQKGDIAEGYSVSREKKESFPLTVTSAQKNPTAFYLCASSKVENYGYTFGSGTRLTVV.

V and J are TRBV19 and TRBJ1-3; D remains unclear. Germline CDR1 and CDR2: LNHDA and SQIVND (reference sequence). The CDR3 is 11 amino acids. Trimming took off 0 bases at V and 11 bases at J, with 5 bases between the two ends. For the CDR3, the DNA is TGTGCCAGTAGTATAGACTACGCCATATATTTT. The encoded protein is CASSIDYAIYF. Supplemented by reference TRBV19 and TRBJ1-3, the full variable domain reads DGGITQSPKYLFRKEGQNVTLSCEQNLNHDAMYWYRQDPGQGLRLIYYSQIVNDFQKGDIAEGYSVSREKKESFPLTVTSAQKNPTAFYLCASSIDYAIYFGEGSWLTVV.

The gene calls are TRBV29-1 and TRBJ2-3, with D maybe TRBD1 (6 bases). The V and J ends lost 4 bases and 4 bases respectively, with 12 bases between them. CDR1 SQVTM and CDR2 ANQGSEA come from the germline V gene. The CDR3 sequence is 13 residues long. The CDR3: CSVGGQSSDTQYF. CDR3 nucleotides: TGCAGCGTTGGAGGACAGTCCTCAGATACGCAGTATTTT.

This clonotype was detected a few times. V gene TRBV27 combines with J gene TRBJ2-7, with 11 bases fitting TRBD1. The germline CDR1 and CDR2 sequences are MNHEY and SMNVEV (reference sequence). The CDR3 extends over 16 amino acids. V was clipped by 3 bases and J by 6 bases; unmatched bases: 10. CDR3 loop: CASSFRGQGAKTEQYF. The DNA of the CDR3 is TGTGCCAGCAGTTTCCGTGGACAGGGGGCCAAAACCGAGCAGTACTTC.

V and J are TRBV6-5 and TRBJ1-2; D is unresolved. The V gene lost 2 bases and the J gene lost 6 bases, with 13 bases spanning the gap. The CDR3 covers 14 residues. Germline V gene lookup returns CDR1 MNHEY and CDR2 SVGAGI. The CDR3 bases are TGTGCCAGCAGTTACATCAGAAGCCCCCATGGCTACACCTTC. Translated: CASSYIRSPHGYTF.

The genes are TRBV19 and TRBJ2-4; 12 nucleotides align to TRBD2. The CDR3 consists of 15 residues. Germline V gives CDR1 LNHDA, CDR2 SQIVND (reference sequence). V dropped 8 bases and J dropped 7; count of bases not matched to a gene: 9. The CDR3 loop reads CASSTSGGRGNIQYF. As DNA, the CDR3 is TGTGCCAGTTCGACTAGCGGGGGCCGGGGGAACATTCAGTACTTC.

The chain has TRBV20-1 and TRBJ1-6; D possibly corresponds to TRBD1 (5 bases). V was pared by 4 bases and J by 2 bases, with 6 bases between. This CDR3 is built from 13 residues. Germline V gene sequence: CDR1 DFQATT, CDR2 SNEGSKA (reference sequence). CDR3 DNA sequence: TGCAGTGCTAAGGACACCTATAATTCACCCCTCCACTTT. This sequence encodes CSAKDTYNSPLHF.

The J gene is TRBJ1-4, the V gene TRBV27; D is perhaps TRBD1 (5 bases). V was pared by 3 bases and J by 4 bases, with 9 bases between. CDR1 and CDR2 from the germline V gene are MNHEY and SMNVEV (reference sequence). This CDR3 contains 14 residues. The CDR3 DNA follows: TGTGCCAGCAGTTTGGCAGGGTATAATGAAAAACTGTTTTTT. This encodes CASSLAGYNEKLFF. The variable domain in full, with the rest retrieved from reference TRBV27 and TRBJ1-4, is EAQVTQNPRYLITVTGKKLTVTCSQNMNHEYMSWYRQDPGLGLRQIYYSMNVEVTDKGDVPEGYKVSRKEKRNFPLILESPSPNQTSLYFCASSLAGYNEKLFFGSGTQLSVL.